This TCR beta chain was documented in a study of blood T cells in healthy people across ages. With regard to this clonotype: The antigen remains unidentified.

General study results and limits: Donor CMV status, an unknown factor, possibly confounded changes in expanded clonotypes. Long-lived donors had more naive CD4+ cells and higher diversity than aged donors. Roughly linearly, TCR beta diversity per million T cells fell as age increased.

V lost 0 bases to trimming and J lost 7 bases, with 16 bases between them. Germline values: CDR1 DFQATT, CDR2 SNEGSKA (reference sequence). The CDR3 extends over 16 amino acids. A J-beta primer mix and a sample-barcoded 5' primer were used in a second PCR of roughly 6 to 12 cycles. TCRdb re-called the 5' RACE reads through MiXCR, storing one row per CDR3 protein. Of about 1.8 million distinct CDR3 sequences in the sample, around 50% were seen once. This TCR came from a woman aged 40 to 49 in good health. Sequenced sample: blood. The gene calls are TRBV20-1 and TRBJ1-6; D not resolved. The CDR3 bases are TGCAGTGCTAGAGACTGGGAACGGAGTAGGAATTCACCCCTCCACTTT. It specifies CSARDWERSRNSPLHF.